The source of this TCR beta chain is a study of T cell repertoires in cytomegalovirus infection. Study in general: It was the public TCR beta signatures that indicated both CMV infection and matching HLA type. Findings and limits, study-wide: HLA-C-restricted CMV clonotypes gave the most frequent clonotype in two of eight donors. Identification of carriers of CMV plus the relevant HLA was achieved through cumulative public TCR beta family frequency.

The germline V and J ends were trimmed by 3 bases and 9 bases, with 18 bases remaining between them. Germline values: CDR1 DFQATT, CDR2 SNEGSKA (reference sequence). The CDR3 contains 14 residues. TCRdb re-called the reads through MiXCR, storing one row per CDR3 protein. The sample holds 250,000 or so distinct CDR3 sequences, approximately 8.3% seen once. Worth noting for this clonotype: Its antigen is as yet unknown.

This chain uses TRBV20-1 with TRBJ2-1; D might be TRBD2 (5 bases). Sequenced material: PBMCs. This receptor was identified in a human donor in good health (CMV status not recorded). Some clones in this sample may be carry-over from other donors' samples. CDR3 coding DNA: TGCAGTGCTAGTCGGGGATCTCTACCTCCTGAGCAGTTCTTC. Translating gives CSASRGSLPPEQFF.